The sequence of this T cell receptor beta chain was determined in a study of OX40 agonist ivuxolimab in advanced cancers. As for the study in general: Among those enrolled, mean age was about 60 years (range roughly 23 to 79) and about 82% were male. Prior anti-PD-1, anti-PD-L1 or anti-CTLA-4 therapy did not bar entry, and roughly 40% had some. Study-level points and caveats: Near-lowest levels of clonal expansion characterized partial responders at 0.1-3.0 mg/kg. Average numbers of expanded clones were greater in CD8+ T cells than in CD4+.

This clone was seen a single time. What it binds is unknown. CDR3 size: 13 residues. In germline, CDR1 is SGHVS, CDR2 FNYEAQ. Between the trimmed V and J ends, which lost 3 bases and 2 bases, there was a span of 6 bases. This table comes from immunoSEQ multiplex PCR, and its TCRdb copy is limited to in-frame clones, with some not included. In the table there are about 48,000 clones, approximately 86% of which are singletons. This chain joins TRBV7-6 and TRBJ2-3, with no clear D. Sequenced here: CD4+ or CD8+ T cells sorted from blood, sampled in a trial of the OX40 agonist ivuxolimab. The source of this sequence is an adult with an advanced solid tumor such as melanoma, head and neck, liver or kidney cancer. The CDR3 nucleotides are TGTGCCAGCAGCTTCCGCCCCACAGATACGCAGTATTTT. Translated, it gives CASSFRPTDTQYF.